This TCR beta chain appears in the sequencing data of a study of shared clonotypes between healthy human individuals. Notes on the study in general: Donor clonotype sharing was expected to depend on sequencing depth. Blood was the only sampled material, and tissue repertoires likely differ.

Sequenced by immunoSEQ multiplex PCR; TCRdb stores in-frame clones only, minus some. In the table there are 2,100,000 or so clones, roughly 95% of which are singletons. Turning to this clone: What it binds is not known.

The germline CDR1 and CDR2 sequences are GTSNPN and SVGIG (reference sequence). The CDR3 sequence is 13 residues long. V lost 5 bases to trimming and J lost 4 bases, with 14 bases between them. The genes are TRBV30 and TRBJ1-1, with D unclear. The sequenced material came from naive CD4+ T cells sorted from blood. Subset: CD45RA+ positively selected. The TCR originated in a man between 18 and 35 years old in good health. CDR3 nucleotides: TGTGCCTGGGCCCGCTTTCGGGGCACTGAAGCTTTCTTT. It is translated as CAWARFRGTEAFF.